This is a list of T cell receptor beta chains from one sample in a study of blood T cell repertoires in COVID-19. Clones were read by immunoSEQ multiplex PCR, and TCRdb kept only the in-frame ones, dropping some. The sample yields 250,000 or so clones, under 90% seen once. The sequencing input was PBMCs or T cells enriched from blood (not recorded which). The receptors shown here come from a woman aged 40 to 55 who had been exposed to COVID-19. CDR3s include the opening cysteine and the closing phenylalanine or tryptophan. Each record gives: J gene, D gene, V gene, clone size, CDR3 protein, CDR3 DNA. D genes are given only for firm matches. Not every row has a clone size; where given, it reads once, few, many or a size class.

j_call: TRBJ1-5; d_call: TRBD1; v_call: TRBV2; clone_size: large; cdr3_aa: CASRGDRGPQPQHF; cdr3_nt: TGTGCCAGCAGGGGGGACAGGGGGCCTCAGCCCCAGCATTTT
j_call: TRBJ2-5; d_call: NA; v_call: TRBV2; clone_size: NA; cdr3_aa: CASSEIGRGQETQYF; cdr3_nt: TGTGCCAGCAGCGAGATCGGACGGGGCCAAGAGACCCAGTACTTC
j_call: TRBJ2-7; d_call: NA; v_call: TRBV6-5; clone_size: NA; cdr3_aa: CASSLSRSEQYF; cdr3_nt: TGTGCCAGCAGTTTATCCCGGTCCGAGCAGTACTTC
j_call: TRBJ1-2; d_call: NA; v_call: TRBV6-5; clone_size: NA; cdr3_aa: CASGGTVRKGYTF; cdr3_nt: TGTGCCAGCGGGGGGACGGTTCGTAAGGGCTACACCTTC
j_call: TRBJ1-2; d_call: TRBD1; v_call: TRBV6-5; clone_size: NA; cdr3_aa: CASSYGQGFSYGYTF; cdr3_nt: TGTGCCAGCAGTTACGGACAGGGGTTCAGCTATGGCTACACCTTC
j_call: TRBJ2-1; d_call: NA; v_call: TRBV3-1/TRBV3-2; clone_size: NA; cdr3_aa: CASSQVGGAKNNEQFF; cdr3_nt: TGTGCCAGCAGCCAAGTTGGCGGGGCAAAAAACAATGAGCAGTTCTTC
j_call: TRBJ2-1; d_call: NA; v_call: TRBV5-1; clone_size: once; cdr3_aa: CASSVDHNSYNEQFF; cdr3_nt: TGCGCCAGCAGCGTGGACCACAACTCCTACAATGAGCAGTTCTTC
j_call: TRBJ1-1; d_call: NA; v_call: TRBV11-2; clone_size: NA; cdr3_aa: CASSLYGSGANTEAFF; cdr3_nt: TGTGCCAGCAGCTTATATGGGTCAGGGGCAAACACTGAAGCTTTCTTT
j_call: TRBJ1-1; d_call: NA; v_call: TRBV27; clone_size: NA; cdr3_aa: CASSLYGAASYTEAFF; cdr3_nt: TGTGCCAGCAGTTTATATGGGGCAGCATCTTACACTGAAGCTTTCTTT
j_call: TRBJ1-2; d_call: NA; v_call: TRBV6-5; clone_size: NA; cdr3_aa: CASRVQNYGYTF; cdr3_nt: TGTGCCAGTCGGGTCCAAAACTATGGCTACACCTTC
j_call: TRBJ1-5; d_call: NA; v_call: TRBV2; clone_size: NA; cdr3_aa: CASSPEQLNQPQHF; cdr3_nt: TGTGCCAGCAGCCCCGAACAGCTCAATCAGCCCCAGCATTTT
j_call: TRBJ2-3; d_call: NA; v_call: TRBV4-1; clone_size: NA; cdr3_aa: CASSQVEADTQYF; cdr3_nt: TGCGCCAGCAGCCAAGTAGAGGCAGATACGCAGTATTTT
j_call: TRBJ1-3; d_call: NA; v_call: TRBV28; clone_size: NA; cdr3_aa: CASSPDSENTIYF; cdr3_nt: TGTGCCAGCAGCCCGGACAGCGAGAACACCATATATTTT
j_call: TRBJ1-5; d_call: TRBD1; v_call: TRBV5-4; clone_size: NA; cdr3_aa: CASSPDRERPQHF; cdr3_nt: TGTGCCAGCAGCCCGGACAGGGAACGGCCCCAGCATTTT
j_call: TRBJ1-4; d_call: NA; v_call: TRBV10-3; clone_size: NA; cdr3_aa: CAISEDLQVGEKLFF; cdr3_nt: TGTGCCATCAGTGAGGATCTACAGGTTGGGGAAAAACTGTTTTTT
j_call: TRBJ2-3; d_call: NA; v_call: TRBV9; clone_size: NA; cdr3_aa: CASSVRSTDTQYF; cdr3_nt: TGTGCCAGCAGCGTCAGGAGCACAGATACGCAGTATTTT
j_call: TRBJ1-2; d_call: NA; v_call: TRBV12-3/TRBV12-4; clone_size: few; cdr3_aa: CASKVTGVGYTF; cdr3_nt: TGTGCCAGCAAAGTTACGGGGGTGGGGTACACCTTC